This TCR beta chain is from a study of PD-L1 blockade in urothelial cancer. Study-wide context: The patients first took atezolizumab around 2014, receiving 1,200 mg intravenously every 3 weeks. Male sex and bladder-origin urothelial cancer were recorded for about 85% of the roughly 30 patients. Analyzed time points were 3 weeks (second dose) and 6 weeks after therapy began.

Regarding time point: pretreatment peripheral blood. Per patient, between 1 and 8 samples were collected at pretreatment and on-treatment time points. Assay: immunoSEQ multiplex PCR; the TCRdb copy retains only in-frame clones and omits some. The sample lists 30,000 to 40,000 clones; about 80% were seen once. CDR3 length equals 14 residues. Looked up from germline, CDR1 is MNHEY and CDR2 is SMNVEV (reference sequence). The germline V and J ends were trimmed by 5 bases and 7 bases, with 15 bases remaining between them. The sample here was PBMCs, taken around atezolizumab (anti-PD-L1) treatment. The sequence was obtained from a man between 60 and 75 years old with urothelial cancer. The chain is built from TRBV27 and TRBJ1-5; no reliable D call. CDR3 in amino acids: CASSTNPIMQPQHF. Written as DNA, the CDR3 is TGTGCCAGCAGTACCAATCCTATCATGCAGCCCCAGCATTTT.